This TCR beta chain appears in the sequencing data of a study of Ad26.COV2.S vaccination and SARS-CoV-2 variants. Study conclusions and caveats: Breadth and depth estimates from TCRs may understate total T cell responses. Individuals receiving vaccine had higher spike-specific TCR breadth than placebo recipients did.

The CDR3 consists of 14 residues. Sequencing was performed with immunoSEQ multiplex PCR; in TCRdb, only in-frame clones are kept and a portion is missing. The table has about 350,000 clones, under 95% seen once. This clone has just one count. Antigen specificity is unknown. The origin of this receptor is a human donor who had recovered from COVID-19. The sample was peripheral blood, taken after recovery from COVID-19. The genes are TRBV21-1 and TRBJ2-2; TRBD1 is the table's D call, not checked against the DNA. TRBV21-1 is a known pseudogene. The chain's CDR3 is CASRVPPGTGELFF. CDR3 bases: TGTGCCAGCAGAGTACCTCCAGGGACCGGGGAGCTGTTTTTT.